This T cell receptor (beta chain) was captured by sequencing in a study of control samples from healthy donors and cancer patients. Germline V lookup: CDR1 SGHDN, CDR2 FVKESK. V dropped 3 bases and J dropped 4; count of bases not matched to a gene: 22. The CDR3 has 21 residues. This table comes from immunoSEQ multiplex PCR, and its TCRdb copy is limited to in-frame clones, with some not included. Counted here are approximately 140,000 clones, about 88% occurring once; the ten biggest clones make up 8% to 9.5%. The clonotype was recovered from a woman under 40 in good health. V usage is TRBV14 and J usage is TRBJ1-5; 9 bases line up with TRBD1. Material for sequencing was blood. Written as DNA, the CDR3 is TGTGCCAGCAGCCACCGCGCCGTTTCCCCCTGGGACAGGGAAGGTAATCAGCCCCAGCATTTT. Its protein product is CASSHRAVSPWDREGNQPQHF. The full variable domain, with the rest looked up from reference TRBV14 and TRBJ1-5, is EAGVTQFPSHSVIEKGQTVTLRCDPISGHDNLYWYRRVMGKEIKFLLHFVKESKQDESGMPNNRFLAERTGGTYSTLKVQPAELEDSGVYFCASSHRAVSPWDREGNQPQHFGDGTRLSIL.